The T cell receptor (beta chain) under discussion was sequenced for a study of T-cell memory formation after mild COVID-19. The CDR3 has 21 amino acids. Each CDR3 protein gets one entry after TCRdb re-called the 5' RACE reads with MiXCR. The sample gives around 450,000 distinct CDR3 sequences, 20% to 25% of which show up once; around 9.5% is in the top ten. Sequencing used PBMCs or a T cell subset sorted from them (not recorded which). This rearrangement joins TRBV12-2 to TRBJ1-6. TRBV12-2 is flagged as a pseudogene. The source of this sequence is an adult woman who had mild COVID-19 (a few samples of this study predate the infection). Cell type and time point are not known. The CDR3 here is CASRLASFRDRGGLEGSPLHF. The CDR3 DNA is TGTGCAAGTCGCTTAGCGTCTTTCAGGGACAGAGGAGGGCTAGAGGGTTCACCCCTCCACTTT.